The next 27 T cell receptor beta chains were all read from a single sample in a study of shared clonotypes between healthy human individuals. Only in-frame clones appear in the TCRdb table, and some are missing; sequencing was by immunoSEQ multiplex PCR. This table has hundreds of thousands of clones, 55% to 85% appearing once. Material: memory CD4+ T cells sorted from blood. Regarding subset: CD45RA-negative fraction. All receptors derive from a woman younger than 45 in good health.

As DNA, the CDR3 is TGCAGCGTTGGACGGGTAGGAGTGTACGAGCAGTACTTC. Translated: CSVGRVGVYEQYF. This chain joins TRBV29-1 and TRBJ2-7; D uncertain. V gave up 4 bases and J gave up 4 bases, with 14 bases separating them. The germline CDR1 and CDR2 sequences are SQVTM and ANQGSEA. The CDR3 has 13 amino acids.

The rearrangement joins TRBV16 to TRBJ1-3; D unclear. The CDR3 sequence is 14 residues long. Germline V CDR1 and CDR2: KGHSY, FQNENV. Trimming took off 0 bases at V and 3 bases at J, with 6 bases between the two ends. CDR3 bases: TGTGCCAGCAGCCAATCTGCAGGTGGAAACACCATATATTTT. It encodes CASSQSAGGNTIYF.

In DNA, the CDR3 is TGTGCCAGCGGGGCGGGAGCTAGCACAGATACGCAGTATTTT. It encodes CASGAGASTDTQYF. The rearrangement links TRBV2 to TRBJ2-3; TRBD2 aligns across 7 bases. Per the germline V gene, CDR1 is SNHLY and CDR2 is FYNNEI. Germline trimming cut 8 bases from V and 0 bases from J; bases unmatched to any gene: 5. The CDR3 runs 14 residues.

CDR3 residues: CASSQDRTVGTETQYF. CDR3 nucleotides: TGTGCCAGCAGCCAAGATAGGACGGTGGGGACAGAGACCCAGTACTTC. The chain employs TRBV14 and TRBJ2-5, with D perhaps assigned TRBD1 or TRBD2 (5 bases each). Per germline, CDR1 SGHDN and CDR2 FVKESK. The CDR3 totals 16 residues. The germline V and J ends were trimmed by 0 bases and 4 bases, with 15 bases remaining between them.

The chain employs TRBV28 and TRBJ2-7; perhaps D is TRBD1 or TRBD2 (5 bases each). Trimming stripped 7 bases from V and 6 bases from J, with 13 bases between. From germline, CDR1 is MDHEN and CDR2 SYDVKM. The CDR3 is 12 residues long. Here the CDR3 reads CASKSSGREQYF. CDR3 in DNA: TGTGCCAGCAAGTCCTCGGGGCGCGAGCAGTACTTC.

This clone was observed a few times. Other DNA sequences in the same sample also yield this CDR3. Here the CDR3 reads CASSEREESYEQYF. As DNA, the CDR3 is TGTGCCAGCAGTGAGCGGGAGGAATCCTACGAGCAGTACTTC. The V call is TRBV2, the J call TRBJ2-7; 8 nucleotides agree with TRBD2. The CDR3 sequence is 14 residues long. The V segment lost 3 bases and the J segment 1 base; nucleotides outside the gene matches: 2. The germline CDR1 and CDR2 sequences are SNHLY and FYNNEI.

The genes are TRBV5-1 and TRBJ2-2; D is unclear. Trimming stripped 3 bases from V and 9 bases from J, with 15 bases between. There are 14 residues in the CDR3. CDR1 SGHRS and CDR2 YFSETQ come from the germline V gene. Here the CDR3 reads CASSYRAELRELFF. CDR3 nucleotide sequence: TGCGCCAGCAGCTACCGGGCCGAGTTACGGGAGCTGTTTTTT.

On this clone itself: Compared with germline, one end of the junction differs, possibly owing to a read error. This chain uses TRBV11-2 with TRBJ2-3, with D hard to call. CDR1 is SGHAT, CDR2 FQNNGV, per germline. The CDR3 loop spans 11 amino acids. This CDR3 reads CASSLVGLAHF. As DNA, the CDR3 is TGTGCCAGCAGCTTAGTTGGTTTGGCCCATTTT.

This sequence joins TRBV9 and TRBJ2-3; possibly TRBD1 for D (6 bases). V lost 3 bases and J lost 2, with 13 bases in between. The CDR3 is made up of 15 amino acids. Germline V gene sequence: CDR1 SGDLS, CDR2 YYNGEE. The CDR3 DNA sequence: TGTGCCAGCAGCGGCGGAGGACAGAACACAGATACGCAGTATTTT. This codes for CASSGGGQNTDTQYF.

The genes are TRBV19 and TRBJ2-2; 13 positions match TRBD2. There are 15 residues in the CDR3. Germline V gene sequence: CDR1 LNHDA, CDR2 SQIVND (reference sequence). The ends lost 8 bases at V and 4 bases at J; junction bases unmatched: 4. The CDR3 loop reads CASGTSGAGTGELFF. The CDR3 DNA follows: TGTGCCAGTGGGACTAGCGGGGCTGGCACCGGGGAGCTGTTTTTT.

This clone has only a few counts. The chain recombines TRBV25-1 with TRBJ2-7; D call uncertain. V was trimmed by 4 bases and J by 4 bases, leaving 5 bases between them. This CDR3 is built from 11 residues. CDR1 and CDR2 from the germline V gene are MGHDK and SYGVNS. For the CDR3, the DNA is TGTGCCAGCAGTGGACGGTACGAGCAGTACTTC. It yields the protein CASSGRYEQYF.

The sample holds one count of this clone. CDR3 in amino acids: CASTIWGSRRDTQYF. CDR3 sequence (DNA): TGTGCCAGCACCATCTGGGGCTCGAGGAGGGATACGCAGTATTTT. The gene calls are TRBV27 and TRBJ2-3; D may correspond to TRBD1 or TRBD2 (5 bases each). V lost 7 bases and J lost 6, with 20 bases in between. This CDR3 contains 15 residues. CDR1 is MNHEY, CDR2 SMNVEV, per germline (reference sequence).

This CDR3 reads CASSNERPAEQYF. As DNA, the CDR3 is TGTGCCAGCAGCAACGAGCGACCAGCCGAGCAGTACTTC. This chain joins TRBV2 and TRBJ2-7; D call uncertain. There are 13 residues in the CDR3. Per germline, CDR1 SNHLY and CDR2 FYNNEI. Trimming cost V 6 bases and J 6 bases, with 15 bases left between them.

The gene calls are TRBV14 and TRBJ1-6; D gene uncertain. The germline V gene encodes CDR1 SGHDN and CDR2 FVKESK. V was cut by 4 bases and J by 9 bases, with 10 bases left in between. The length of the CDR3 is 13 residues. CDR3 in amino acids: CASSLRPASPLHF. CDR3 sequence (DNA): TGTGCCAGCAGCCTGCGTCCCGCTTCACCCCTCCACTTT.

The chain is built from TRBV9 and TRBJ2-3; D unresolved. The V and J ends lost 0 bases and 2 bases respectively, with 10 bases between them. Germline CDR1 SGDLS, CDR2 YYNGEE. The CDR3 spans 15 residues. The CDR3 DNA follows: TGTGCCAGCAGCGTAGGGGTAGTTTTCACAGATACGCAGTATTTT. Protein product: CASSVGVVFTDTQYF.

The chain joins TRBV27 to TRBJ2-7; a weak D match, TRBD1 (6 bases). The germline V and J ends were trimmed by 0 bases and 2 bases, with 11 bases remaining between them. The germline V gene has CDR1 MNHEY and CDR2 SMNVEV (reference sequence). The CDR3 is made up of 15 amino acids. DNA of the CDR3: TGTGCCAGCAGTTTATCCCCCACAGGGACCTACGAGCAGTACTTC. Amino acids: CASSLSPTGTYEQYF.

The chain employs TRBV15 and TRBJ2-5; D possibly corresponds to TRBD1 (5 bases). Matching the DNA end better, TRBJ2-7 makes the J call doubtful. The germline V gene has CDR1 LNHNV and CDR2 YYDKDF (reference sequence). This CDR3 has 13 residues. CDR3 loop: CATSREGVPEQYF. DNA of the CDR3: TGTGCCACCAGCAGAGAAGGGGTCCCCGAGCAGTACTTC.

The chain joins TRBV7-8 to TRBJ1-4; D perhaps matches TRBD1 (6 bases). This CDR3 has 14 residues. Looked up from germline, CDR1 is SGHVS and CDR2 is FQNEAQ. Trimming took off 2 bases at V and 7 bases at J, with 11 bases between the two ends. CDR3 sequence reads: CASSLQGWAEKLFF. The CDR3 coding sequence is TGTGCCAGCAGCTTACAGGGGTGGGCTGAAAAACTGTTTTTT. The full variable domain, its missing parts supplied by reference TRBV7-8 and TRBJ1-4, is GAGVSQSPRYKVAKRGQDVALRCDPISGHVSLFWYQQALGQGPEFLTYFQNEAQLDKSGLPSDRFFAERPEGSVSTLKIQRTQQEDSAVYLCASSLQGWAEKLFFGSGTQLSVL.

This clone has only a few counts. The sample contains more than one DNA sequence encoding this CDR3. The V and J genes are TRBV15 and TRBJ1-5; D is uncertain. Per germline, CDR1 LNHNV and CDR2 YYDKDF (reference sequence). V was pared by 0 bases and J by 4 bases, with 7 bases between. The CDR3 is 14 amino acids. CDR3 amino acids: CATSRDTGNQPQHF. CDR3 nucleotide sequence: TGTGCCACCAGCAGAGATACCGGTAATCAGCCCCAGCATTTT.

This chain's CDR3 is CASSSTGTAPYEQYF. For the CDR3, the DNA is TGTGCCAGCAGTTCTACCGGGACAGCACCCTACGAGCAGTACTTC. This rearrangement joins TRBV27 to TRBJ2-7, with 7 bases identical to TRBD1. In germline, CDR1 is MNHEY, CDR2 SMNVEV (reference sequence). Trimming cost V 4 bases and J 2 bases; bases outside gene matches: 8. CDR3 length equals 15 residues.

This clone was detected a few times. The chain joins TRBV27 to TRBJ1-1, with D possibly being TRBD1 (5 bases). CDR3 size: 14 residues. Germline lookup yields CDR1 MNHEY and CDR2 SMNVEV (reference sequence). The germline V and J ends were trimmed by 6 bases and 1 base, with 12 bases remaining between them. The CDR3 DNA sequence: TGTGCCAGCAGAGTAGGAGGGGCGAACACTGAAGCTTTCTTT. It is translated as CASRVGGANTEAFF.

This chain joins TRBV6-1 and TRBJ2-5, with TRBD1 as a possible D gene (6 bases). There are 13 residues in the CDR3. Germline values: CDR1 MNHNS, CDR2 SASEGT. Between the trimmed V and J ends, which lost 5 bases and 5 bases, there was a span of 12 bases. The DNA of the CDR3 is TGTGCCAGCAGTCCCCAGGGGTCGGAGACCCAGTACTTC. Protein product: CASSPQGSETQYF.

For the CDR3, the DNA is TGTGCCATCAGTGAGTCGTTTCAGGGCGACTACAATGAGCAGTTCTTC. Translating gives CAISESFQGDYNEQFF. This chain uses TRBV10-3 with TRBJ2-1; tentatively, D is TRBD1 (5 bases). The V and J ends lost 0 bases and 3 bases respectively, with 12 bases between them. The CDR3 sequence is 16 residues long. CDR1 is ENHRY and CDR2 is SYGVKD in the germline V gene.

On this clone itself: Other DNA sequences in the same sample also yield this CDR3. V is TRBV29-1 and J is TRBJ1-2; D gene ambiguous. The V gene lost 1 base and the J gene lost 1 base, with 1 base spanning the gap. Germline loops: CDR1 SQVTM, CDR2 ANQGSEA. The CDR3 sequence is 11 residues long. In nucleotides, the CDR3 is TGCAGCGTTGAAGTTAACTATGGCTACACCTTC. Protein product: CSVEVNYGYTF.

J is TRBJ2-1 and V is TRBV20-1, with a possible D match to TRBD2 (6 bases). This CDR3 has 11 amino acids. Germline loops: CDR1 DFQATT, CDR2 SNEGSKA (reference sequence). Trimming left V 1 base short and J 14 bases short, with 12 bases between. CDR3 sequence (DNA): TGCAGTGCTAGAGGACAGCTAGCGAAGTTCTTC. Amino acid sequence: CSARGQLAKFF.

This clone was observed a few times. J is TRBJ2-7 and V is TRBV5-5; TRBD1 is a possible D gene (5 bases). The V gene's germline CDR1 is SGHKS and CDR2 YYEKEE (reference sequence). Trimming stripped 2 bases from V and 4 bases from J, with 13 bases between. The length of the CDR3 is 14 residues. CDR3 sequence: CASSFGHSRYEQYF. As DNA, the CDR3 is TGTGCCAGCAGCTTTGGACACTCCCGATACGAGCAGTACTTC.

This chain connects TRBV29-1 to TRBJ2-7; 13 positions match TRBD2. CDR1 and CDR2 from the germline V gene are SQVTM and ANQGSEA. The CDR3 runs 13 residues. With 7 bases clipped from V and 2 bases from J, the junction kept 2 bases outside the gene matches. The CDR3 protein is CSGGLAGAYEQYF. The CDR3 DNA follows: TGCAGCGGTGGACTAGCGGGGGCCTACGAGCAGTACTTC.